The present T cell receptor (beta chain) was sequenced within a study of TIL therapy for anti-PD-1-resistant metastatic lung cancer. The time point denotes: pre-treatment sample, taken before nivolumab and TIL therapy. The ends were cut back, 6 bases at V and 7 bases at J, with 6 bases in the middle. CDR3 length: 11 amino acids. This was the immunoSEQ v3 assay. Sequencing was performed with immunoSEQ multiplex PCR; in TCRdb, only in-frame clones are kept and a portion is missing. The top ten hold 2.5% to 3% of the sample, which has roughly 54,000 clones, around 87% seen once. The sequences come from blood, collected at baseline. The genes are TRBV12-3 or TRBV12-4 and TRBJ2-2; D remains ambiguous. This clonotype was sampled from a person aged 30 to 80 with non-small cell lung cancer. The CDR3 sequence: CASREYGELFF. Written as DNA, the CDR3 is TGTGCCAGCAGAGAATACGGGGAGCTGTTTTTT.